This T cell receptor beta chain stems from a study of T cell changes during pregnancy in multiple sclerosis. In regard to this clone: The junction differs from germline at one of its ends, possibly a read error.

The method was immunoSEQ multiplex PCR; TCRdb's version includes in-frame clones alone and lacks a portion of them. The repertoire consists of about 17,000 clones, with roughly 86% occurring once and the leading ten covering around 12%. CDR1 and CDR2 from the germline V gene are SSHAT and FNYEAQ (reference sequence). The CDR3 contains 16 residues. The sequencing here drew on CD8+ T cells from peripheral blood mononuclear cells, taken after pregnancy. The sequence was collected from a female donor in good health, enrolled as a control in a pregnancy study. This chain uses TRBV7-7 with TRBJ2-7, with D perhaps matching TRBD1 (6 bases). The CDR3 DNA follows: TGTGCTAGCAGCTTGGGGACACCGGATCACTCCTACGAGCAGTACTTC. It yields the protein CASSLGTPDHSYEQYF.